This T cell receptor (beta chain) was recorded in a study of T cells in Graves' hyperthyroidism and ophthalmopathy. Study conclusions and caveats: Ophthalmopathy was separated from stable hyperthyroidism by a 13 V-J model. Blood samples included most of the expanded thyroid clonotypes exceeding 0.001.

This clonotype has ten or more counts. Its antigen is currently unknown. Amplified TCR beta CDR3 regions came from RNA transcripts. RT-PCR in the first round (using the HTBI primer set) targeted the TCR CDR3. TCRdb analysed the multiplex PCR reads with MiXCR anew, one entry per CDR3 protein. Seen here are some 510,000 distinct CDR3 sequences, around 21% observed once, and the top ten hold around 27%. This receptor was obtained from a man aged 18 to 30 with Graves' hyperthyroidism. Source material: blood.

The DNA of the CDR3 is TGTGCCAGCAGCTACCGGGACGGAGTGAACACTGAAGCTTTCTTT. It specifies CASSYRDGVNTEAFF. This chain links TRBV11-2 with TRBJ1-1; weak D call: TRBD1 (5 bases). The germline V and J ends were trimmed by 4 bases and 0 bases, with 12 bases remaining between them. The CDR3 sequence is 15 residues long. Germline lookup yields CDR1 SGHAT and CDR2 FQNNGV.